Each of the 27 T cell receptor beta chains below was sequenced from the same sample in a study of shared T cell receptors in the human thymus. The assay was immunoSEQ multiplex PCR, and TCRdb's table has in-frame clones only and misses some. The data contain around 730,000 clones, approximately 85% of them singletons. The same sample was also studied in work on human thymus T cells.

The sequenced material came from thymocytes. These TCRs come from a girl less than two years old with a congenital heart defect.

The chain recombines TRBV7-8 with TRBJ2-6; tentative D call: TRBD1 (5 bases). Trimming removed 5 bases from V and 2 bases from J, with 13 bases in between. The CDR3 has 16 residues. Germline CDR1 and CDR2: SGHVS and FQNEAQ. The CDR3 nucleotides are TGTGCCAGCAGCAGACTCAGGGTTCCTGGGGCCAACGTCCTGACTTTC. Its translation is CASSRLRVPGANVLTF.

Here the CDR3 DNA reads TGTGCCTGGAGTGTCGCAGCGGAGTACAATGAGCAGTTCTTC. Protein sequence: CAWSVAAEYNEQFF. The gene calls are TRBV30 and TRBJ2-1; possible D gene TRBD2, 5 bases. V was clipped by 0 bases and J by 4 bases, with 10 bases between them. This CDR3 contains 14 residues. The germline gives CDR1 GTSNPN, CDR2 SVGIG (reference sequence).

The chain couples TRBV15 to TRBJ2-5; tentatively, D is TRBD1 (5 bases). The last part of the DNA fits TRBJ2-7 better; the J call may be wrong. In germline, CDR1 is LNHNV, CDR2 YYDKDF (reference sequence). CDR3 length: 17 residues. CDR3 coding DNA: TGTGCCACCAGCAGAGGCGCTCAGGGTAAGGTAGGCTACGAGCAGTACTTC. This sequence encodes CATSRGAQGKVGYEQYF.

The chain has TRBV6-1 and TRBJ1-1; 9 bases are shared with TRBD1. CDR3 length: 14 amino acids. V dropped 6 bases and J dropped 3; count of bases not matched to a gene: 5. Germline V gene sequence: CDR1 MNHNS, CDR2 SASEGT. The CDR3 protein is CASRAGTGHTEAFF. The CDR3 coding sequence is TGTGCCAGCAGGGCCGGGACAGGGCACACTGAAGCTTTCTTT.

This rearrangement joins TRBV28 to TRBJ1-2, with D maybe TRBD1 (5 bases). The CDR3 sequence is 15 residues long. Trimming stripped 3 bases from V and 1 base from J, with 12 bases between. Germline V gene lookup returns CDR1 MDHEN and CDR2 SYDVKM. The chain's CDR3 is CASSFGGVNNYGYTF. CDR3 nucleotide sequence: TGTGCCAGCAGTTTCGGAGGGGTAAATAACTATGGCTACACCTTC.

This sequence joins TRBV11-2 and TRBJ1-2; TRBD1 might be the D (5 bases). The CDR3 is 14 residues long. With 4 bases removed from V and 7 bases from J, the gap between germline ends came to 16 bases. The germline gives CDR1 SGHAT, CDR2 FQNNGV. The CDR3 loop is CASSSPPQDRGYTF. The CDR3 DNA reads as TGTGCCAGCAGCTCTCCACCACAGGATCGTGGCTACACCTTC.

The CDR3 DNA reads TGTGCCAGCGGGTACAGGGGCGGGGAAAAACTGTTTTTT. It is translated as CASGYRGGEKLFF. The V and J genes are TRBV2 and TRBJ1-4; TRBD1 matches 7 bases. CDR1 SNHLY and CDR2 FYNNEI come from the germline V gene. Trimming took 8 bases from V and 8 from J; bases not matched to a gene: 8. The CDR3 has 13 amino acids.

The CDR3 is CASSLGGGTANYGYTF. DNA for the CDR3: TGCGCCAGCAGCTTGGGCGGCGGGACGGCTAACTATGGCTACACCTTC. The J gene is TRBJ1-2, the V gene TRBV5-1, with D maybe TRBD1 (5 bases). The V gene's germline CDR1 is SGHRS and CDR2 YFSETQ. The CDR3 loop spans 16 amino acids. V was clipped by 0 bases and J by 0 bases, with 12 bases between them.

This sequence joins TRBV13 and TRBJ2-7, with 9 positions matching TRBD1. The V gene's germline CDR1 is PRHDT and CDR2 FYEKMQ (reference sequence). J was trimmed by 6 bases and V by 5 bases; bases with no gene match: 8. This CDR3 spans 14 amino acids. The CDR3 is CASSGTGFPGEQYF. CDR3 DNA sequence: TGTGCCAGCAGCGGGACAGGGTTTCCAGGCGAGCAGTACTTC. The full variable domain, rest sourced from reference TRBV13 and TRBJ2-7, is AAGVIQSPRHLIKEKRETATLKCYPIPRHDTVYWYQQGPGQDPQFLISFYEKMQSDKGSIPDRFSAQQFSDYHSELNMSSLELGDSALYFCASSGTGFPGEQYFGPGTRLTVT.

The J gene is TRBJ2-1, the V gene TRBV2; 8 bases line up with TRBD2. The J segment lost 4 bases and the V segment lost 8 bases, leaving 16 bases of the junction unmatched. This CDR3 spans 17 amino acids. From germline, CDR1 is SNHLY and CDR2 FYNNEI. CDR3 sequence (DNA): TGTGCCAGCGAAGACTTTAGCGGGGAACCCTGTTACAATGAGCAGTTCTTC. Its protein is CASEDFSGEPCYNEQFF.

The V gene is TRBV4-1, the J gene TRBJ2-1; possibly TRBD1 for D (5 bases). The CDR3 covers 17 residues. CDR1 MGHRA and CDR2 YSYEKL come from the germline V gene. V lost 4 bases and J 3 bases, leaving 19 bases between the germline ends. The CDR3 region has the DNA TGCGCCAGCAGCCCAGAGCTCAGGGTTGCGGACTACAATGAGCAGTTCTTC. This codes for CASSPELRVADYNEQFF.

The CDR3 region is CASEGASHYGYTF. The CDR3 nucleotides read TGTGCCAGCGAGGGGGCCAGTCACTATGGCTACACCTTC. The chain uses TRBV28 and TRBJ1-2; 7 bases fit TRBD1. The J segment lost 3 bases and the V segment lost 8 bases, leaving 6 bases of the junction unmatched. The CDR3 has 13 residues. The germline gives CDR1 MDHEN, CDR2 SYDVKM.

The J gene is TRBJ1-2, the V gene TRBV19, with 8 bases matching TRBD1. The CDR3 has 14 amino acids. Germline CDR1 LNHDA, CDR2 SQIVND (reference sequence). The V gene end was trimmed by 7 bases and the J gene end by 4 bases; junction bases not matched to a gene: 8. CDR3 DNA: TGTGCCAGTACCATAACCAGGGGGCTCTATGGCTACACCTTC. Protein: CASTITRGLYGYTF.

The CDR3 sequence: CASSAGLAGEGNEQFF. The CDR3 nucleotides read TGTGCCAGCAGCGCGGGACTAGCGGGGGAGGGCAATGAGCAGTTCTTC. The chain couples TRBV4-2 to TRBJ2-1; TRBD2 aligns across 14 bases. V dropped 5 bases and J dropped 6; count of bases not matched to a gene: 6. The CDR3 sequence is 16 residues long. Germline V lookup: CDR1 LGHNA, CDR2 YNFKEQ.

This sequence joins TRBV10-3 and TRBJ1-2, with 8 positions matching TRBD1. This CDR3 is 11 amino acids long. Trimming took 8 bases from V and 7 from J; bases not matched to a gene: 3. In germline, CDR1 is ENHRY, CDR2 SYGVKD. The CDR3 protein is CAIWTGTGYTF. Here the CDR3 DNA reads TGTGCCATCTGGACAGGGACTGGCTACACCTTC.

This clone was observed once. The chain links TRBV28 to TRBJ2-2; the D gene is possibly TRBD2 (6 bases). Trimming took 4 bases from V and 4 from J, leaving 22 bases between them. The length of the CDR3 is 18 residues. Germline CDR1 MDHEN, CDR2 SYDVKM. The CDR3 reads CASSYWRWGDVGTGELFF. The CDR3, as DNA: TGTGCCAGCAGTTATTGGCGATGGGGGGACGTGGGCACCGGGGAGCTGTTTTTT.

The chain uses TRBV2 and TRBJ1-2, with 10 bases matching TRBD1. CDR3 length equals 14 residues. The trim removed 6 bases at V and 5 bases at J, leaving 6 bases unmatched. Germline CDR1 SNHLY, CDR2 FYNNEI. CDR3 DNA sequence: TGTGCCAGCAGAGGGGACAGGGGAGGATATGGCTACACCTTC. Translation gives CASRGDRGGYGYTF.

V usage is TRBV7-9 and J usage is TRBJ2-7; D is unresolved. The CDR3 totals 14 residues. Germline V CDR1 and CDR2: SEHNR, FQNEAQ (reference sequence). The V gene lost 2 bases and the J gene lost 2 bases, with 10 bases spanning the gap. Here the CDR3 reads CASSLSGTPYEQYF. CDR3 DNA: TGTGCCAGCAGCTTATCAGGCACCCCCTACGAGCAGTACTTC.

This chain links TRBV28 with TRBJ1-1, with TRBD1 identical over 8 bases. Germline V CDR1 and CDR2: MDHEN, SYDVKM. V was clipped by 5 bases and J by 5 bases; unmatched bases: 10. The CDR3 totals 15 residues. The CDR3 sequence is CASSPRTGRWTEAFF. The CDR3 DNA reads TGTGCCAGCAGTCCACGGACAGGGCGGTGGACTGAAGCTTTCTTT.

The rearrangement links TRBV5-1 to TRBJ2-5, with a weak D call TRBD2 (7 bases). Trimming pared 2 bases from V and 1 base from J, leaving 12 bases between. CDR1 is SGHRS, CDR2 YFSETQ, per germline. The CDR3 is made up of 15 amino acids. The DNA of the CDR3 is TGCGCCAGCAGCTTTGGCGGGGGCCTCCAAGAGACCCAGTACTTC. Its translation is CASSFGGGLQETQYF.

This clone was recorded once. This chain connects TRBV30 to TRBJ1-5; 9 nucleotides match TRBD1. Germline assignment: CDR1 GTSNPN and CDR2 SVGIG (reference sequence). Unmatched junction bases numbered 20, after V lost 2 bases and J lost 3 bases. CDR3 size: 20 residues. The CDR3 region is CAWSFPPRTGVLEVNQPQHF. The DNA of the CDR3 is TGTGCCTGGAGTTTTCCACCTCGGACAGGGGTCCTAGAGGTCAATCAGCCCCAGCATTTT.

The rearrangement links TRBV5-1 to TRBJ1-1; 7 bases line up with TRBD1. The CDR3 consists of 14 residues. The germline V gene encodes CDR1 SGHRS and CDR2 YFSETQ. Trimming took 4 bases from V and 2 from J; bases not matched to a gene: 5. The CDR3 spells CASSPGQPNTEAFF. The DNA of the CDR3 is TGCGCCAGCAGCCCGGGACAGCCAAACACTGAAGCTTTCTTT.

The V gene is TRBV10-2, the J gene TRBJ2-7, with a possible D match to TRBD2 (6 bases). With 11 bases removed from V and 7 bases from J, the gap between germline ends came to 21 bases. The germline V gene encodes CDR1 WSHSY and CDR2 SAAADI. The CDR3 is 13 amino acids. CDR3 in DNA: TGCGCCCAAATGGGGACCGAGGAGGGAGAGCAGTACTTC. It is translated as CAQMGTEEGEQYF.

This chain joins TRBV5-1 and TRBJ2-3; 7 bases are a match to TRBD2. The germline V gene has CDR1 SGHRS and CDR2 YFSETQ. CDR3 size: 13 residues. Trimming at V came to 2 bases and at J to 7 bases, leaving 4 bases not matched to a gene. This CDR3 is CASSFGGRNTQYF. The CDR3 nucleotides read TGCGCCAGCAGCTTCGGGGGGAGAAATACGCAGTATTTT.

The chain recombines TRBV28 with TRBJ1-5, with a tentative D call TRBD1 (5 bases). Germline assignment: CDR1 MDHEN and CDR2 SYDVKM. Between the trimmed V and J ends, which lost 5 bases and 7 bases, there was a span of 30 bases. The CDR3 consists of 19 residues. The CDR3 region has the DNA TGTGCCAGCAGTGTGCCTGGGGGGTCTTGTAGGCTAGGCTTACAGCCCCAGCATTTT. Residues: CASSVPGGSCRLGLQPQHF.

V gene TRBV2 combines with J gene TRBJ2-3, with D hard to call. In germline, CDR1 is SNHLY, CDR2 FYNNEI. Trimming pared 6 bases from V and 0 bases from J, leaving 10 bases between. CDR3 length: 14 residues. CDR3 in DNA: TGTGCCAGCAGGGAGCCCCCGAGCACAGATACGCAGTATTTT. It encodes CASREPPSTDTQYF.

This clone was picked up one time. DNA of the CDR3: TGTGCCAGCAGATTTAGGGACAGGGCCACATTCTCTGGGGCCAACGTCCTGACTTTC. It translates to CASRFRDRATFSGANVLTF. The chain couples TRBV7-2 to TRBJ2-6, with TRBD1 matching 9 bases. Germline V gene sequence: CDR1 SGHTA, CDR2 FQGNSA. This CDR3 has 19 residues. V shed 6 bases and J 0 bases; nucleotides not matched to a gene: 12.